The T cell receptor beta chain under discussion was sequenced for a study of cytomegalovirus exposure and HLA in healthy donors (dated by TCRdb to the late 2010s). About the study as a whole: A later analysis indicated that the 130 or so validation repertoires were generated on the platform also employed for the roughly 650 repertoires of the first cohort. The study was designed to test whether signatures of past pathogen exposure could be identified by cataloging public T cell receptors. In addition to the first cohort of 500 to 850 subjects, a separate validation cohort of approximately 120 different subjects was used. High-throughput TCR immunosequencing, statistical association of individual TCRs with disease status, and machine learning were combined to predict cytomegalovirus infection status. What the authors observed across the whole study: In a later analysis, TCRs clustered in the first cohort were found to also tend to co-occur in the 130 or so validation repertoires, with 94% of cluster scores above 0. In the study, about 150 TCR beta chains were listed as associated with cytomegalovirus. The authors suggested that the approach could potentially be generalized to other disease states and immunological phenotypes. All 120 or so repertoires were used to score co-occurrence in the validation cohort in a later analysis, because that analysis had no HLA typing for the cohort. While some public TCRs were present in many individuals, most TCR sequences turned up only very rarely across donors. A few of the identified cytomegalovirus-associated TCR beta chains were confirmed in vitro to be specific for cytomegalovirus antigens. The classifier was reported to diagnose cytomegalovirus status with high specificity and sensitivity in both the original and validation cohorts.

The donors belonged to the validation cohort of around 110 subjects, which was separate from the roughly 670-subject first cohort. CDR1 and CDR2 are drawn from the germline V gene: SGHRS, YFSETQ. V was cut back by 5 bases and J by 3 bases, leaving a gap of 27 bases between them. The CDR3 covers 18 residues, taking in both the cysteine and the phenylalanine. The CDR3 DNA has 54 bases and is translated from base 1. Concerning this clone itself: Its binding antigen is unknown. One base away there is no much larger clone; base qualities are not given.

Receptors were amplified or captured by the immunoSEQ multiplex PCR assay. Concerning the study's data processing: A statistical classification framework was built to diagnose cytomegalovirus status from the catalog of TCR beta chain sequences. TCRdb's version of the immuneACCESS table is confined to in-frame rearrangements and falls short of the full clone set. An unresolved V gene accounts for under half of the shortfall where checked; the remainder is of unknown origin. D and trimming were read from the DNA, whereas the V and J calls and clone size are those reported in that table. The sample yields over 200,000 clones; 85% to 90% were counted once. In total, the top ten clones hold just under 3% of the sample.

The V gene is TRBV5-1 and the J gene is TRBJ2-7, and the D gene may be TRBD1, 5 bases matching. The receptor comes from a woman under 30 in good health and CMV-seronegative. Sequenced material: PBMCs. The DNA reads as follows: TGCGCCAGCAGAGACAGCGACCCAGCTTTATACCGAGACTACGAGCAGTACTTC. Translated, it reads CASRDSDPALYRDYEQYF.